What follows are 4 T cell receptor beta chains derived from one specimen sequenced in a study of blood T cell repertoires in COVID-19. The assay was immunoSEQ multiplex PCR, and TCRdb's table has in-frame clones only and misses some. This sample has hundreds of thousands of clones, with approximately 86% found just once. Source material: peripheral blood. The receptors originated from a woman in her twenties or thirties who had recovered from COVID-19.

The J gene is TRBJ2-7, the V gene TRBV28, with 9 bases that match TRBD1. V shed 7 bases and J 6 bases; nucleotides not matched to a gene: 13. Looked up from germline, CDR1 is MDHEN and CDR2 is SYDVKM. This CDR3 region has 15 residues. The CDR3, as DNA: TGTGCCAGCAATAGAGTGGGACAGGGACAATTCGAGCAGTACTTC. Its protein is CASNRVGQGQFEQYF.

This clone was counted a few times. The rearrangement joins TRBV19 to TRBJ1-1; D is uncertain. The germline CDR1 and CDR2 sequences are LNHDA and SQIVND (reference sequence). This CDR3 is 14 amino acids long. V shed 5 bases and J shed 1 base, with 11 bases lying between them. CDR3 nucleotides: TGTGCCAGTAGTGATTCTTCCAGGAACACTGAAGCTTTCTTT. Translation: CASSDSSRNTEAFF.

The chain carries TRBV6-6 and TRBJ1-1, with D possibly TRBD1 on 5 matching bases. With 6 bases removed from V and 1 base from J, the gap between germline ends came to 9 bases. Germline lookup yields CDR1 MNHNY and CDR2 SVGAGI (reference sequence). CDR3 size: 13 residues. CDR3 protein: CASSLGGNTEAFF. For the CDR3, the DNA is TGTGCCAGCAGCCTGGGGGGGAACACTGAAGCTTTCTTT.

V is TRBV10-3 and J is TRBJ2-1, with 9 bases aligning to TRBD1. The CDR3 length is 16 residues. J was trimmed by 2 bases and V by 2 bases; bases with no gene match: 4. The germline CDR1 and CDR2 sequences are ENHRY and SYGVKD. CDR3 DNA sequence: TGTGCCATCAGTGAGCGGACAGGGGATACCTACAATGAGCAGTTCTTC. This encodes CAISERTGDTYNEQFF.